This T cell receptor beta chain appears in the sequencing data of a study of blood T cell repertoires in COVID-19. Overall study: T cells, B-cell-depleted T cells, or PBMCs supplied cDNA or gDNA.

Grouping used clinical history reported by participants in a survey and questionnaire. This table comes from immunoSEQ multiplex PCR, and its TCRdb copy is limited to in-frame clones, with some not included. The sample lists some 460,000 clones, 70% to 90% occurring once. Germline-derived CDR1 and CDR2 are LNHDA and SQIVND (reference sequence). The V and J ends lost 7 bases and 0 bases respectively, with 18 bases between them. The CDR3 loop spans 16 amino acids. Specimen: PBMCs or T cells enriched from blood (not recorded which). V is TRBV19 and J is TRBJ1-1, with D maybe TRBD1 (5 bases). The clonotype comes from a woman aged 18-35 years with acute COVID-19. The CDR3 is CASNLDRDLMNTEAFF. Written as DNA, the CDR3 is TGTGCCAGTAACCTCGACAGAGACCTCATGAACACTGAAGCTTTCTTT.